This TCR beta chain was captured in a study of kidney transplant recipient with SARS-CoV-2 infection. CDR3 length: 17 residues. TCRdb ran MiXCR on the reads and lists one entry per CDR3 protein. The repertoire has fewer than 250,000 distinct CDR3 sequences, 25% to 30% of them found once; the top ten carry around 7.8%. This clonotype was seen many times. Sequenced material: a blood sample, taken at baseline and on day 111 from a kidney transplant recipient. The clonotype originates from a male patient aged 30 to 40 who had COVID-19 and was a kidney transplant recipient. Some of these T cells may belong to the graft donor. V usage is TRBV12-2 and J usage is TRBJ1-2. TRBV12-2 is a pseudogene locus. Here the CDR3 DNA reads TGTGCAAGTCGCAGTGCATTGACTCCACGAAAGACCTATGGCTACACCTTC. Its translation is CASRSALTPRKTYGYTF.